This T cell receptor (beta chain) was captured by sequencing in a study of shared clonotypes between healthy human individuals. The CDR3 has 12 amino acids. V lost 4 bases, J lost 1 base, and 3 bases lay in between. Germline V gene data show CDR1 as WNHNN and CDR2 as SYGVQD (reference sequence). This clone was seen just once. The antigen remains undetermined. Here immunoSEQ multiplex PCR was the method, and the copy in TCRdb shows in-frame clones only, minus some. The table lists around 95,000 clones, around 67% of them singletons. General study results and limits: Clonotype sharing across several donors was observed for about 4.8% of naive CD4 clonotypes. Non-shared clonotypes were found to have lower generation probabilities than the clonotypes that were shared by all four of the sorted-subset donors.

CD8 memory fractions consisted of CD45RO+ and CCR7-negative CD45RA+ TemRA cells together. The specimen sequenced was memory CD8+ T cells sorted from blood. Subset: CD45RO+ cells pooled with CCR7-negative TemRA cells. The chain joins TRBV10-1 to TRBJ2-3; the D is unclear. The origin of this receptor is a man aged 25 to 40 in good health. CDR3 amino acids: CASSVGTDTQYF. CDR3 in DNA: TGCGCCAGCAGTGTGGGCACAGATACGCAGTATTTT.